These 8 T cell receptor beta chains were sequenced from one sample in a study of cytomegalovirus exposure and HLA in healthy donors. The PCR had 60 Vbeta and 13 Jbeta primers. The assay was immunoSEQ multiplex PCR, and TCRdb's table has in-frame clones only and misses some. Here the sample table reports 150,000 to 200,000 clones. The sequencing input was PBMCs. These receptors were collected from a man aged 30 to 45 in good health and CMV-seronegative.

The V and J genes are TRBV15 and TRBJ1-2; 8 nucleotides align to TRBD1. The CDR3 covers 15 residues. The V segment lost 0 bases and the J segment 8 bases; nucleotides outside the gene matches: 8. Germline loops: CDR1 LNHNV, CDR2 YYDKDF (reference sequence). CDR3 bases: TGTGCCACCAGCAGAGATCTGACAGGGGTGGAAGGCTACACCTTC. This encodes CATSRDLTGVEGYTF.

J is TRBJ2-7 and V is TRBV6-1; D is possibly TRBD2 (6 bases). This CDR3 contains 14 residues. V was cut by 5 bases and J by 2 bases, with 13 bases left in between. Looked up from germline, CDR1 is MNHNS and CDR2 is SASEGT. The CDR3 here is CASSTGDGPYEQYF. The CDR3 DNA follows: TGTGCCAGCAGTACGGGGGACGGCCCCTACGAGCAGTACTTC.

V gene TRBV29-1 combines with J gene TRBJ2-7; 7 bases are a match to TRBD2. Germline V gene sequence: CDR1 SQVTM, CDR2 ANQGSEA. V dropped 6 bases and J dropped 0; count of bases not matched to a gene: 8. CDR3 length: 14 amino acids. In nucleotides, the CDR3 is TGCAGCGTGGGGGGGGGACCCGCCTCCTACGAGCAGTACTTC. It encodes CSVGGGPASYEQYF.

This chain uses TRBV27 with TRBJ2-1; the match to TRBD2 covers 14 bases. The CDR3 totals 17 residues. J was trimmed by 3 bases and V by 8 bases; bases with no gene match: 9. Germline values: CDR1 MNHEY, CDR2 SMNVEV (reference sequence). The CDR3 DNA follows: TGTGCCAGCGTCCTGACTAGCGGGGGGGAGTACTACAATGAGCAGTTCTTC. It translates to CASVLTSGGEYYNEQFF.

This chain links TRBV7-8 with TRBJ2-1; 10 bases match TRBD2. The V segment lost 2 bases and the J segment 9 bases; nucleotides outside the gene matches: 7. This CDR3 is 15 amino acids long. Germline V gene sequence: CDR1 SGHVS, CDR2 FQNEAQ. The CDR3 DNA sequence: TGTGCCAGCAGCTTAACGACGGGACTAGCGATTGAGCAGTTCTTC. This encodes CASSLTTGLAIEQFF. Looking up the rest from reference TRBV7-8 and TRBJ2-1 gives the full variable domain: GAGVSQSPRYKVAKRGQDVALRCDPISGHVSLFWYQQALGQGPEFLTYFQNEAQLDKSGLPSDRFFAERPEGSVSTLKIQRTQQEDSAVYLCASSLTTGLAIEQFFGPGTRLTVL.

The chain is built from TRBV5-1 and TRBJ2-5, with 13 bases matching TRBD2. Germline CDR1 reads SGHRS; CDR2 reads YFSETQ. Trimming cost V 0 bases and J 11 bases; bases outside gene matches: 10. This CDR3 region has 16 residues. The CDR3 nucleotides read TGCGCCAGCAGCTTGGCCGGGACTAGCGGGGCCCAGGGGCAGTACTTC. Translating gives CASSLAGTSGAQGQYF. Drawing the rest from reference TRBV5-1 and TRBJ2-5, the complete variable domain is KAGVTQTPRYLIKTRGQQVTLSCSPISGHRSVSWYQQTPGQGLQFLFEYFSETQRNKGNFPGRFSGRQFSNSRSEMNVSTLELGDSALYLCASSLAGTSGAQGQYFGPGTRLLVL.

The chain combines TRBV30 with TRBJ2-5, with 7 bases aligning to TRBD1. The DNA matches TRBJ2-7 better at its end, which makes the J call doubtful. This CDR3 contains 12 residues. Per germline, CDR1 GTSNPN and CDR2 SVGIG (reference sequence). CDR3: CAWGDRVYEQYF. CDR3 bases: TGTGCCTGGGGAGACAGGGTCTACGAGCAGTACTTC.

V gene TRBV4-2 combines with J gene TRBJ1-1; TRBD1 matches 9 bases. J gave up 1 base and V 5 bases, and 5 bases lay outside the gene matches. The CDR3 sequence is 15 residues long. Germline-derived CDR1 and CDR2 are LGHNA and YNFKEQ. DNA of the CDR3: TGTGCCAGCAGCTCTAGGACAGGGGCGAACACTGAAGCTTTCTTT. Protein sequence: CASSSRTGANTEAFF.